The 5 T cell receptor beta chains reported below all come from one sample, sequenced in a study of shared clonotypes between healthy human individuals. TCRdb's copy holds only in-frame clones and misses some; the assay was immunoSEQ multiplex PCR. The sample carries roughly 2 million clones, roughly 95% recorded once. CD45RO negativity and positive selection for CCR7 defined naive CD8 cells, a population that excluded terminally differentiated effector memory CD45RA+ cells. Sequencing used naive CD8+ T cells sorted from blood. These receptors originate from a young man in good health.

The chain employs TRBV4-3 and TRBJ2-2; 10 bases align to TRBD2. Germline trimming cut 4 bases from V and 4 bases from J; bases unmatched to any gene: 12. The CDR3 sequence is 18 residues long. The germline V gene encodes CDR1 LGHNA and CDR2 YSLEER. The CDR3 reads CASSPSSGRDEGTGELFF. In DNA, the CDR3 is TGCGCCAGCAGCCCCAGCAGCGGGAGGGATGAGGGCACCGGGGAGCTGTTTTTT.

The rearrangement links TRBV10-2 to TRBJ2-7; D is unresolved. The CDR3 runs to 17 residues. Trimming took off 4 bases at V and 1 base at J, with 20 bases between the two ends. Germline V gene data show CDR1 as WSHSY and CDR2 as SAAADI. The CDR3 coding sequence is TGCGCCAGCAGTGGAGTTGTTAAGAATCCGGAATCCTACGAGCAGTACTTC. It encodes CASSGVVKNPESYEQYF.

The CDR3 DNA follows: TGTGCCAGCAGCTCCCTCGTGGACAGGGTCTTGGGGACTGAAGCTTTCTTT. Amino acids: CASSSLVDRVLGTEAFF. The genes are TRBV7-2 and TRBJ1-1, with 8 bases fitting TRBD1. This CDR3 comprises 17 residues. Germline V gene lookup returns CDR1 SGHTA and CDR2 FQGNSA. The ends lost 4 bases at V and 5 bases at J; junction bases unmatched: 15.

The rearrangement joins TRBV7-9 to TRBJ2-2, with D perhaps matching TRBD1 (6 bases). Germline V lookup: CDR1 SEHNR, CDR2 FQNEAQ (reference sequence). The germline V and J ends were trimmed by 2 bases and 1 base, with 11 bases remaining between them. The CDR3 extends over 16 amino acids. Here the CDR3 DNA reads TGTGCCAGCAGCTTAACCTCGGGACAGAACACCGGGGAGCTGTTTTTT. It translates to CASSLTSGQNTGELFF.

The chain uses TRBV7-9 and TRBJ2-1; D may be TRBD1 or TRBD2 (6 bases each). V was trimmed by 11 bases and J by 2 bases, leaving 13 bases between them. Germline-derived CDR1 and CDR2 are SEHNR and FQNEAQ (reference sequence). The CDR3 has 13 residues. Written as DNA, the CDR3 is TGTGCCGACCAAGGGGGGACCTACAATGAGCAGTTCTTC. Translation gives CADQGGTYNEQFF. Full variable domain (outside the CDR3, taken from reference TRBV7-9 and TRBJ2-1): DTGVSQNPRHKITKRGQNVTFRCDPISEHNRLYWYRQTLGQGPEFLTYFQNEAQLEKSRLLSDRFSAERPKGSFSTLEIQRTEQGDSAMYLCADQGGTYNEQFFGPGTRLTVL.